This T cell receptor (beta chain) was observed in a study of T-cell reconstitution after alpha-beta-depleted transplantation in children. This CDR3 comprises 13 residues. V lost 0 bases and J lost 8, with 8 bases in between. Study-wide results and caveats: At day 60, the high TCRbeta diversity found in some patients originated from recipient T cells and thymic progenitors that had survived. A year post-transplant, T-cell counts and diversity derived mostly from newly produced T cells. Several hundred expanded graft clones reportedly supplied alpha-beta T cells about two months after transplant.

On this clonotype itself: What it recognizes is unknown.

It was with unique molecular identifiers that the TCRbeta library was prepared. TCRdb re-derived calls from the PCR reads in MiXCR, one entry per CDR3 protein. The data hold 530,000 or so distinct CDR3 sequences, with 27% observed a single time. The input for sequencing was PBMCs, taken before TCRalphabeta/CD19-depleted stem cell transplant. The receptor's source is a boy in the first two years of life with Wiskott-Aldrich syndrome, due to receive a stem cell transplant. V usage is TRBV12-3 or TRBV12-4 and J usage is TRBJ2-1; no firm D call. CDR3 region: CASSLALSHEQFF. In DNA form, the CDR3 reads TGTGCCAGCAGTTTAGCCCTTTCACATGAGCAGTTCTTC.